What follows are 15 T cell receptor beta chains derived from one specimen sequenced in a study of T cell repertoires in cytomegalovirus infection. One entry per CDR3 protein results from TCRdb running MiXCR on the reads. The sample lists around 800,000 distinct CDR3 sequences, less than 35% occurring once. No antigen has been identified for these receptors. The sample in question was cultured CD8+ T cells from PBMCs, obtained from culture after CMV antigen stimulation. These receptors came from a human donor in good health (CMV status not recorded). Some clones in this sample may be carry-over from other donors' samples.

The chain's CDR3 is CASSYFQTDTQYF. DNA for the CDR3: TGTGCCAGCAGTTACTTCCAAACAGATACGCAGTATTTT. This sequence joins TRBV6-2 or TRBV6-3 and TRBJ2-3; unclear D gene. Trimming cost V 1 base and J 3 bases, with 5 bases left between them. CDR1 MNHEY and CDR2 SVGEGT come from the germline V gene. The length of the CDR3 is 13 residues.

The chain carries TRBV6-2 or TRBV6-3 and TRBJ2-7, with 9 bases aligning to TRBD2. The germline gives CDR1 MNHEY, CDR2 SVGEGT. After removal of 5 bases from V and 3 bases from J, the junction contained 5 bases not matched to a gene. There are 14 residues in the CDR3. The DNA of the CDR3 is TGTGCCAGCAGTCCCCTAGCGGGGTACTACGAGCAGTACGTC. Protein product: CASSPLAGYYEQYV.

This clonotype was observed a few times. The rearrangement uses TRBV7-6 and TRBJ1-5, with 7 bases fitting TRBD1. Germline loops: CDR1 SGHVS, CDR2 FNYEAQ. With 1 base clipped from V and 5 bases from J, the junction kept 5 bases outside the gene matches. The CDR3 extends over 15 amino acids. The CDR3 reads CASSLGRTGYQPQHF. CDR3 DNA sequence: TGTGCCAGCAGCTTAGGTAGGACAGGCTATCAGCCCCAGCATTTT. Based on the CDR3 plus reference TRBV7-6 and TRBJ1-5, the full variable domain is GAGVSQSPRYKVTKRGQDVALRCDPISGHVSLYWYRQALGQGPEFLTYFNYEAQQDKSGLPNDRFSAERPEGSISTLTIQRTEQRDSAMYRCASSLGRTGYQPQHFGDGTRLSIL.

This clonotype was counted between two and nine times. V is TRBV6-2 or TRBV6-3 and J is TRBJ2-1; 10 positions match TRBD2. The length of the CDR3 is 16 residues. V was pared by 1 base and J by 3 bases, with 3 bases of the junction left unmatched. CDR1 is MNHEY and CDR2 is SVGEGT in the germline V gene. This CDR3 reads CASSYFGTSVYNEQFF. Here the CDR3 DNA reads TGTGCCAGCAGTTACTTCGGGACTAGCGTCTACAATGAGCAGTTCTTC.

The chain uses TRBV7-9 and TRBJ1-1; the D is unclear. Trimming removed 0 bases from V and 8 bases from J, with 10 bases in between. Germline V gives CDR1 SEHNR, CDR2 FQNEAQ (reference sequence). The CDR3 extends over 13 amino acids. The CDR3 protein is CASSLAFDPEAFF. CDR3 in DNA: TGTGCCAGCAGCTTAGCGTTTGACCCAGAAGCTTTCTTT.

The rearrangement joins TRBV29-1 to TRBJ1-1; D might be TRBD1 (5 bases). Germline V CDR1 and CDR2: SQVTM, ANQGSEA. The V end lost 6 bases, the J end lost 1 base, and 9 bases lay between the germline ends. CDR3 length equals 12 residues. As DNA, the CDR3 is TGCAGCGTACGGACAAAGAACACTGAAGCTTTCTTT. This gives the protein CSVRTKNTEAFF.

This clonotype occurred a few times. V usage is TRBV4-3 and J usage is TRBJ2-1; 8 positions agree with TRBD1. Germline loops: CDR1 LGHNA, CDR2 YSLEER. V shed 0 bases, J shed 7 bases, and the junction held 8 bases outside the gene matches. The CDR3 consists of 16 residues. DNA of the CDR3: TGCGCCAGCAGCCAAGATCTGCGGACAGGGAGGAATGAGCAGTTCTTC. It yields the protein CASSQDLRTGRNEQFF.

Concerning this clonotype itself: A much more abundant neighbour one base away suggests this may be a read error. This chain uses TRBV19 with TRBJ2-2, with D perhaps TRBD1 (5 bases). V lost 4 bases and J lost 3, with 15 bases in between. This CDR3 contains 16 residues. Germline loops: CDR1 LNHDA, CDR2 SQIVND (reference sequence). The CDR3 DNA reads as TGTGCCAGTAGTAGGCAGGGCGCTGCTTACACCGGGGAGCTGTTTTTT. This encodes CASSRQGAAYTGELFF.

At least ten counts were recorded for this clonotype. The chain is built from TRBV7-9 and TRBJ1-2; 7 nucleotides align to TRBD1. Germline V gene data show CDR1 as SEHNR and CDR2 as FQNEAQ (reference sequence). The CDR3 totals 17 residues. V gave up 5 bases and J gave up 1 base; unmatched junction bases: 13. CDR3 protein: CASSPLTRTGSNYGYTF. Written as DNA, the CDR3 is TGTGCCAGCAGCCCCCTGACGCGGACAGGAAGTAACTATGGCTACACCTTC. The full variable domain, its missing parts supplied by reference TRBV7-9 and TRBJ1-2, is DTGVSQNPRHKITKRGQNVTFRCDPISEHNRLYWYRQTLGQGPEFLTYFQNEAQLEKSRLLSDRFSAERPKGSFSTLEIQRTEQGDSAMYLCASSPLTRTGSNYGYTFGSGTRLTVV.

The chain has TRBV9 and TRBJ2-1, with D tentatively TRBD1 or TRBD2 (5 bases each). V lost 0 bases to trimming and J lost 8 bases, with 18 bases between them. The CDR3 covers 16 residues. Germline assignment: CDR1 SGDLS and CDR2 YYNGEE. CDR3 amino acids: CASSVEGTRALHEQFF. DNA of the CDR3: TGTGCCAGCAGCGTAGAGGGGACCAGGGCCCTCCATGAGCAGTTCTTC.

The V call is TRBV6-1, the J call TRBJ1-1; possibly TRBD1 for D (5 bases). The CDR3 length is 16 residues. The germline V gene has CDR1 MNHNS and CDR2 SASEGT. V lost 2 bases to trimming and J lost 3 bases, with 16 bases between them. The CDR3, as DNA: TGTGCCAGCAGTGAATGGAGGGTCCGGGGGGACACTGAAGCTTTCTTT. Amino acid sequence: CASSEWRVRGDTEAFF.

Notes on this clonotype: A junction end diverges from the germline sequence, so it may reflect a read error. This rearrangement joins TRBV27 to TRBJ2-7, with 7 bases aligning to TRBD2. Germline V lookup: CDR1 MNHEY, CDR2 SMNVEV (reference sequence). The CDR3 length is 13 residues. The DNA of the CDR3 is TGTGCCAGCAGGTTATCGGGAGGTAGTGAGCAGTACTTC. This encodes CASRLSGGSEQYF.

This clonotype occurred a few times. The chain couples TRBV11-2 to TRBJ2-7; 10 bases match TRBD2. The V gene's germline CDR1 is SGHAT and CDR2 FQNNGV. CDR3 length: 15 residues. V shed 5 bases and J 3 bases; nucleotides not matched to a gene: 7. The CDR3 sequence is CASSMGLASGYEQYV. The CDR3 bases are TGTGCCAGCAGCATGGGACTAGCGTCCGGCTACGAGCAGTACGTC.

The chain couples TRBV20-1 to TRBJ2-1; 7 bases are shared with TRBD2. This CDR3 region has 15 residues. The germline gives CDR1 DFQATT, CDR2 SNEGSKA (reference sequence). Trimming at V came to 0 bases and at J to 8 bases, leaving 10 bases not matched to a gene. CDR3 bases: TGCAGTGCTAGAGACTTCAGCGGGGTGAGGTATGAGCAGTTCTTC. The encoded protein is CSARDFSGVRYEQFF.

A note on this clonotype: Compared with germline, one end of the junction differs, possibly owing to a read error. The CDR3, as DNA: TGTGCCAGCAGTCCCCCGAGACAGATCGATGAAAAACTGATTTTT. Translation gives CASSPPRQIDEKLIF. This chain links TRBV2 with TRBJ1-4; tentatively, D is TRBD1 (5 bases). The CDR3 runs 15 residues. CDR1 and CDR2 from the germline V gene are SNHLY and FYNNEI.